These T cell receptor beta chains were read from a single sample in a study of blood T cell repertoires in COVID-19. Only in-frame clones appear in the TCRdb table, and some are missing; sequencing was by immunoSEQ multiplex PCR. The sample consists of roughly 93,000 clones, more than 65% of them appearing once. The sequenced sample was peripheral blood. The receptors derive from a woman aged 80 or over with acute or convalescent COVID-19. Both conserved end residues are part of each CDR3. A D gene is named only where the DNA matches it firmly. Clone size is shown for a subset of rows, as once, few, many or a class of expanded clone.

d_call: NA; v_call: TRBV4-2; clone_size: NA; j_call: TRBJ2-7; cdr3_aa: CASSQDGGGAYEQYF; cdr3_nt: TGTGCCAGCAGCCAAGATGGAGGCGGGGCCTACGAGCAGTACTTC
d_call: TRBD1; v_call: TRBV5-1; clone_size: NA; j_call: TRBJ2-5; cdr3_aa: CASSLEGTGGRETQYF; cdr3_nt: TGCGCCAGCAGCTTGGAAGGGACAGGGGGCAGAGAGACCCAGTACTTC
d_call: TRBD1; v_call: TRBV6-2/TRBV6-3; clone_size: NA; j_call: TRBJ1-1; cdr3_aa: CASSGQGRWTEAFF; cdr3_nt: TGTGCCAGCAGTGGACAGGGGAGGTGGACTGAAGCTTTCTTT
d_call: TRBD1; v_call: TRBV27; clone_size: NA; j_call: TRBJ1-2; cdr3_aa: CASSTRQGGGYGYTF; cdr3_nt: TGTGCCAGCAGTACAAGACAGGGGGGAGGCTATGGCTACACCTTC
d_call: NA; v_call: TRBV18; clone_size: NA; j_call: TRBJ1-1; cdr3_aa: CASSPQSLSGTMNTEAFF; cdr3_nt: TGTGCCAGCTCACCACAAAGTCTGTCAGGGACTATGAACACTGAAGCTTTCTTT
d_call: NA; v_call: TRBV5-4; clone_size: NA; j_call: TRBJ1-1; cdr3_aa: CASSTWTAQNTEAFF; cdr3_nt: TGTGCCAGCAGCACTTGGACAGCTCAGAACACTGAAGCTTTCTTT
d_call: TRBD1; v_call: TRBV28; clone_size: once; j_call: TRBJ1-1; cdr3_aa: CASSRQGIEAFF; cdr3_nt: TGTGCCAGCAGCCGACAGGGCATCGAAGCTTTCTTT
d_call: TRBD1; v_call: TRBV6-2/TRBV6-3; clone_size: NA; j_call: TRBJ2-4; cdr3_aa: CASSYTTGGDKNIQYF; cdr3_nt: TGTGCCAGCAGTTACACGACAGGGGGGGACAAAAACATTCAGTACTTC
d_call: NA; v_call: TRBV23-1; clone_size: NA; j_call: TRBJ2-1; cdr3_aa: CASSQAGQIYNEQFF; cdr3_nt: TGCGCCAGCAGTCAGGCCGGACAGATCTACAATGAGCAGTTCTTC
d_call: TRBD1; v_call: TRBV7-6; clone_size: NA; j_call: TRBJ2-7; cdr3_aa: CASSLPGQGMVEQYF; cdr3_nt: TGTGCCAGCAGCTTACCCGGACAGGGGATGGTCGAGCAGTACTTC
d_call: TRBD1; v_call: TRBV28; clone_size: NA; j_call: TRBJ1-1; cdr3_aa: CASKLTGKNTEAFF; cdr3_nt: TGTGCCAGCAAACTGACAGGGAAAAACACTGAAGCTTTCTTT
d_call: TRBD1; v_call: TRBV6-5; clone_size: NA; j_call: TRBJ1-1; cdr3_aa: CASRDRGTTEAFF; cdr3_nt: TGTGCCAGCAGGGACAGGGGGACTACTGAAGCTTTCTTT
d_call: TRBD2; v_call: TRBV12-3/TRBV12-4; clone_size: NA; j_call: TRBJ2-1; cdr3_aa: CASTTSGYNEQFF; cdr3_nt: TGTGCCAGCACAACTAGCGGATACAATGAGCAGTTCTTC
d_call: TRBD1; v_call: TRBV5-1; clone_size: NA; j_call: TRBJ1-2; cdr3_aa: CASSSRGDRDGYTF; cdr3_nt: TGCGCCAGCAGCTCCAGGGGGGACAGGGACGGCTACACCTTC
d_call: NA; v_call: TRBV7-2; clone_size: NA; j_call: TRBJ1-3; cdr3_aa: CASSLVPSAIYF; cdr3_nt: TGTGCCAGCAGCTTAGTACCCTCAGCCATATATTTT
d_call: NA; v_call: TRBV6-5; clone_size: NA; j_call: TRBJ1-2; cdr3_aa: CASSTPGGVRGYTF; cdr3_nt: TGTGCCAGCAGTACCCCGGGGGGCGTACGGGGCTACACCTTC
d_call: TRBD1; v_call: TRBV28; clone_size: once; j_call: TRBJ2-7; cdr3_aa: CASSLPSGGSYEQYF; cdr3_nt: TGTGCCAGCAGCCTCCCATCAGGGGGCTCCTACGAGCAGTACTTC
d_call: NA; v_call: TRBV28; clone_size: NA; j_call: TRBJ1-1; cdr3_aa: CASTSPMNTEAFF; cdr3_nt: TGTGCCAGCACAAGCCCAATGAACACTGAAGCTTTCTTT